This record covers a single T cell receptor beta chain. The data were obtained in a study of blood T cell repertoires in COVID-19. Study-wide context: Samples representing acute and convalescent COVID-19 were sourced from the United States, Italy and Spain.

Original processing notes: Cell counts per sample came from amplifying reference gene primers. Assay used: immunoSEQ multiplex PCR; TCRdb lists only in-frame clones, some missing. V and J calls and clone size are copied from that table; D and trimming were computed from the DNA. The sample holds 130,000 to 150,000 clones; under 85% are singletons and the top ten take approximately 9.5%. Germline assignment: CDR1 MDHEN and CDR2 SYDVKM. CDR3 length: 17 amino acids. With 4 bases removed from V and 10 bases from J, the gap between germline ends came to 26 bases. The chain couples TRBV28 to TRBJ1-3, with D perhaps matching TRBD1 (5 bases). This TCR was sampled from a woman over 75 in a cohort sampled during active or convalescent COVID-19. The sequenced material came from peripheral blood. The CDR3 loop is CASSSYSRLGPPLTIYF. The CDR3 coding sequence is TGTGCCAGCAGTTCATACTCCCGTCTGGGGCCACCGTTAACCATATATTTT.